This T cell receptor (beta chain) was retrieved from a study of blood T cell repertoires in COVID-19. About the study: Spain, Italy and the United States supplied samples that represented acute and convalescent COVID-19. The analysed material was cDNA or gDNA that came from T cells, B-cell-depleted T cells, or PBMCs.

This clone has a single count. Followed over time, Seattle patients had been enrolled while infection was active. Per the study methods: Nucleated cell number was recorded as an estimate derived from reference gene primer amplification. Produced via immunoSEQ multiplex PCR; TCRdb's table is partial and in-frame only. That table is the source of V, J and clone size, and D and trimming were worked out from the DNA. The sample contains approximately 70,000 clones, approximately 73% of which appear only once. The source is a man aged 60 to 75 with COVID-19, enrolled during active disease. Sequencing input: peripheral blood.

The CDR3 DNA is TGTGCCAGCAGTCTACAGGGAACCCCCGGGGAGCTGTTTTTT. This codes for CASSLQGTPGELFF. The rearrangement links TRBV2 to TRBJ2-2; possibly TRBD1 for D (6 bases). Trimming removed 5 bases from V and 6 bases from J, with 13 bases in between. Germline V gene lookup returns CDR1 SNHLY and CDR2 FYNNEI. This CDR3 region has 14 residues.